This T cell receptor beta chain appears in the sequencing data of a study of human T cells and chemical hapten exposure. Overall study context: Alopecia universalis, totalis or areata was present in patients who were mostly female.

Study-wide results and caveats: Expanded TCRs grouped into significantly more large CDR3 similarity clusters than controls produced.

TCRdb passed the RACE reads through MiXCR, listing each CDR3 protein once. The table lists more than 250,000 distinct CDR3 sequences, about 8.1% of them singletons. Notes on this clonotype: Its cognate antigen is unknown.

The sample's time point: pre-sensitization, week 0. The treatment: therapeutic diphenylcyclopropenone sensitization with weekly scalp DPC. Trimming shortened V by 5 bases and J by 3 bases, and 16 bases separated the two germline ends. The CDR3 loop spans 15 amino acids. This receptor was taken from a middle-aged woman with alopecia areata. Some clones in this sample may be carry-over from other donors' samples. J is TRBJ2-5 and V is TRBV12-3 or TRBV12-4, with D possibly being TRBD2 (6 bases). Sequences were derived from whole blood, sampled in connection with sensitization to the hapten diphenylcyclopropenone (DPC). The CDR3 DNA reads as TGTGCCAGCAGTCGGCAGGGACTTGATAAAGAGACCCAGTACTTC. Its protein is CASSRQGLDKETQYF.